Below, 12 T cell receptor beta chains from the same sample are listed, as sequenced in a study of patients and donors after allogeneic stem cell transplantation. Each CDR3 protein gets one entry after TCRdb re-called the RT-PCR reads with MiXCR. Of about a million distinct CDR3 sequences listed, more than 15% are singletons. The sample was blood, either unsorted or a sorted T cell fraction (not recorded which). These receptors came from a human donor who was either an allogeneic HSCT recipient or a stem cell or donor lymphocyte infusion donor (not recorded which). It is not recorded whose cells these are; they may come from a transplant donor.

The sample holds a few counts of this clonotype. The rearrangement joins TRBV5-1 to TRBJ1-5; D call uncertain. V was clipped by 2 bases and J by 3 bases, with 6 bases between them. Germline V gene lookup returns CDR1 SGHRS and CDR2 YFSETQ. The CDR3 is 13 amino acids. The CDR3 protein is CASSFDLNQPQHF. CDR3 nucleotides: TGCGCCAGCAGCTTCGACCTCAATCAGCCCCAGCATTTT.

The sample holds a few counts of this clonotype. The CDR3 protein is CASKRSSNQPQHF. The DNA for the CDR3 is TGTGCCAGCAAGAGAAGTAGCAATCAGCCCCAGCATTTT. The chain recombines TRBV6-1 with TRBJ1-5, with D unresolved. CDR3 length equals 13 residues. Germline-derived CDR1 and CDR2 are MNHNS and SASEGT. The V end was cut by 7 bases, the J end by 0 bases, with 7 bases between.

Worth noting for this clonotype: Germline and junction disagree at one end, which may indicate a read error. The rearrangement uses TRBV4-1 and TRBJ2-7, with TRBD1 matching over 8 bases. This CDR3 region has 16 residues. Germline-derived CDR1 and CDR2 are MGHRA and YSYEKL. CDR3 sequence reads: CASGQGGQGAGYEQYF. CDR3 coding DNA: TGCGCCAGCGGCCAAGGTGGGCAGGGGGCGGGCTACGAGCAGTACTTC.

This clonotype turned up a few times. The gene calls are TRBV9 and TRBJ2-3, with a tentative D call TRBD2 (6 bases). This CDR3 is 16 amino acids long. The germline CDR1 and CDR2 sequences are SGDLS and YYNGEE. V dropped 3 bases and J dropped 2 bases, with 16 bases sitting between them. The CDR3 loop reads CASSAPGLSYTDTQYF. The CDR3, as DNA: TGTGCCAGCAGCGCTCCGGGACTCTCTTACACAGATACGCAGTATTTT. The entire variable domain, with the rest obtained from reference TRBV9 and TRBJ2-3, is as follows: DSGVTQTPKHLITATGQRVTLRCSPRSGDLSVYWYQQSLDQGLQFLIQYYNGEERAKGNILERFSAQQFPDLHSELNLSSLELGDSALYFCASSAPGLSYTDTQYFGPGTRLTVL.

V and J are TRBV12-3 or TRBV12-4 and TRBJ1-1, with D tentatively TRBD1 (6 bases). Trimming took 6 bases from V and 3 from J, leaving 17 bases between them. The CDR3 runs to 15 residues. The CDR3 nucleotides read TGTGCCAGCAGCCTTTATGGCGGGGGGCACACTGAAGCTTTCTTT. Protein product: CASSLYGGGHTEAFF.

This clonotype was counted many times. The rearrangement joins TRBV12-3 or TRBV12-4 to TRBJ2-5; D may match TRBD1 or TRBD2 (6 bases each). V dropped 6 bases and J dropped 4 bases, with 15 bases sitting between them. The CDR3 is 14 amino acids. The CDR3 sequence is CASSPVGGGETQYF. CDR3 sequence (DNA): TGTGCCAGCAGCCCCGTTGGAGGGGGAGAGACCCAGTACTTC.

This clonotype occurred a few times. The chain recombines TRBV5-4 with TRBJ2-2; tentative D call: TRBD1 (6 bases). The CDR3 runs 17 residues. Germline CDR1 SGHNT, CDR2 YYREEE (reference sequence). The germline V and J ends were trimmed by 5 bases and 8 bases, with 25 bases remaining between them. The CDR3: CASRPNGTKVAVGELFF. DNA of the CDR3: TGTGCCAGCAGACCGAACGGGACAAAGGTGGCAGTGGGGGAGCTGTTTTTT. The complete variable domain, with remaining parts taken from reference TRBV5-4 and TRBJ2-2, reads ETGVTQSPTHLIKTRGQQVTLRCSSQSGHNTVSWYQQALGQGPQFIFQYYREEENGRGNFPPRFSGLQFPNYSSELNVNALELDDSALYLCASRPNGTKVAVGELFFGEGSRLTVL.

About this clonotype: An end of the junction does not agree with germline; a read error may underlie this. The genes are TRBV5-1 and TRBJ2-7; D is unclear. CDR3 length equals 14 residues. Germline V CDR1 and CDR2: SGHRS, YFSETQ. DNA for the CDR3: TGCGCCAGCAGCTTGGGCAGGAGCTCCTACGAGCGGTACTTC. It yields the protein CASSLGRSSYERYF.

This clonotype has just a few counts. The chain couples TRBV12-3 or TRBV12-4 to TRBJ2-4; weak D call: TRBD2 (6 bases). V gave up 5 bases and J gave up 0 bases, with 11 bases separating them. CDR3 length equals 15 residues. CDR3 nucleotides: TGTGCCAGCAGTCCACTAGCTTTAGCCAAAAACATTCAGTACTTC. Translated: CASSPLALAKNIQYF.

The chain employs TRBV12-3 or TRBV12-4 and TRBJ2-2; D may be TRBD2 (5 bases). V was cut by 8 bases and J by 0 bases, with 19 bases left in between. The CDR3 is 17 residues long. CDR3 region: CASLGVGGGSNTGELFF. The CDR3 bases are TGTGCCAGCCTCGGGGTTGGCGGCGGATCGAACACCGGGGAGCTGTTTTTT.

The chain couples TRBV18 to TRBJ2-5; 10 nucleotides agree with TRBD2. Germline lookup yields CDR1 KGHSH and CDR2 LQKENI. After removal of 3 bases from V and 6 bases from J, the junction contained 10 bases not matched to a gene. This CDR3 spans 16 amino acids. The CDR3 loop reads CASSPPSGGGGKTQYF. CDR3 bases: TGTGCCAGCTCACCCCCTAGCGGGGGTGGGGGGAAGACCCAGTACTTC.

This clonotype was seen a handful of times. The gene calls are TRBV5-1 and TRBJ1-2; D is unresolved. The CDR3 spans 14 residues. Germline V gives CDR1 SGHRS, CDR2 YFSETQ. Trimming took off 0 bases at V and 2 bases at J, with 8 bases between the two ends. The CDR3 sequence: CASSLESGNYGYTF. CDR3 nucleotides: TGCGCCAGCAGCTTGGAGTCGGGGAACTATGGCTACACCTTC.